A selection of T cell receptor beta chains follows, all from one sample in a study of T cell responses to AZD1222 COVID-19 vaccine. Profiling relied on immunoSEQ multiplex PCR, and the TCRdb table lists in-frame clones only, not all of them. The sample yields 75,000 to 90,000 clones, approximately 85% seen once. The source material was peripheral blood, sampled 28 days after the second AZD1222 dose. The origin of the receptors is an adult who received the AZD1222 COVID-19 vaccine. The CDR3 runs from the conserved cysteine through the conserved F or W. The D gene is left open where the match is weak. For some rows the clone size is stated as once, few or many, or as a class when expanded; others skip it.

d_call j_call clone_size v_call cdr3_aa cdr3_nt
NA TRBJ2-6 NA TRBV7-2 CASNLAVPGANVLTF TGTGCCAGCAACTTAGCGGTGCCTGGGGCCAACGTCCTGACTTTC
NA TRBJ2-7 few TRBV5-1 CASSYLFRESNDEQYF TGCGCCAGCAGCTATTTATTCAGGGAATCAAACGACGAGCAGTACTTC
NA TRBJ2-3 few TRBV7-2 CASSLEGRGTDTQYF TGTGCCAGCAGCTTAGAAGGTCGGGGCACAGATACGCAGTATTTT
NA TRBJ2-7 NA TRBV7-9 CASSHTGHYEQYF TGTGCCAGCAGTCATACAGGACACTACGAGCAGTACTTC
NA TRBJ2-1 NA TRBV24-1 CATSDLKGTGSYNEQFF TGTGCCACCAGTGATTTGAAGGGGACTGGCTCCTACAATGAGCAGTTCTTC
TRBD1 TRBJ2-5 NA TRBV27 CASSPSGTEETQYF TGTGCCAGCAGTCCGTCCGGGACAGAAGAGACCCAGTACTTC
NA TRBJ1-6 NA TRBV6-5 CASTKAKIYNSPLHF TGTGCCAGCACTAAGGCGAAAATTTATAATTCACCCCTCCACTTT
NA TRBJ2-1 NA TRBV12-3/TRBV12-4 CASSLRANEQFF TGTGCCAGCTCGCTCCGGGCCAATGAGCAGTTCTTC
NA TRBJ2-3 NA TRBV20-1 CSASRDGSTDTQYF TGCAGTGCTAGTAGGGACGGTAGCACAGATACGCAGTATTTT
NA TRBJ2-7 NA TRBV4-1 CASSQEPNAYEQYF TGCGCCAGCAGCCAAGAGCCGAACGCCTACGAGCAGTACTTC
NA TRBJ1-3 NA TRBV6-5 CAAGRGARGNTIYF TGTGCGGCCGGTAGGGGGGCGCGTGGAAACACCATATATTTT
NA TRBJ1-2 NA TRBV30 CAWRGYGYTF TGTGCCTGGAGAGGCTATGGCTACACCTTC
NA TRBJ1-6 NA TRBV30 CAWIPSYNSPLHF TGTGCCTGGATTCCCTCCTATAATTCACCCCTCCACTTT
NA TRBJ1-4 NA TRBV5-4 CASSFDGREKLFF TGTGCCAGCAGCTTTGATGGGAGGGAAAAACTGTTTTTT
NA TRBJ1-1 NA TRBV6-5 CASSYDRYLLNTEAFF TGTGCCAGCAGTTACGACCGGTACCTGCTGAACACTGAAGCTTTCTTT
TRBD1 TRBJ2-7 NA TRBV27 CASSSQGEYEQYF TGTGCCAGCAGCTCCCAGGGGGAGTACGAGCAGTACTTC